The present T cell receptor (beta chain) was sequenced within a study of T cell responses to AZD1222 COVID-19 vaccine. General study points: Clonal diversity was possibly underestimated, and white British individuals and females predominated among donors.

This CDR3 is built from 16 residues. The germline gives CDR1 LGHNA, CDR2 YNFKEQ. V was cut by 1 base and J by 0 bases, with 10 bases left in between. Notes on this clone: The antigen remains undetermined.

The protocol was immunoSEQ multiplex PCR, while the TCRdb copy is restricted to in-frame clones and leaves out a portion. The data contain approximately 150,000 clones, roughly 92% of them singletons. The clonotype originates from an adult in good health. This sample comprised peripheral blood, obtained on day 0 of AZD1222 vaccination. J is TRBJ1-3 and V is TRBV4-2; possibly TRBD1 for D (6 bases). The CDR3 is CASSQGDRNSGNTIYF. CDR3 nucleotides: TGTGCCAGCAGCCAAGGCGACAGGAACTCTGGAAACACCATATATTTT.